The 17 T cell receptor beta chains listed next were all sequenced from one sample in a study of cytomegalovirus exposure and HLA in healthy donors. With 60 Vbeta and 13 Jbeta primers, the PCR was carried out. The repertoire was sequenced with immunoSEQ multiplex PCR; TCRdb's copy has only in-frame clones and lacks some. The sample includes roughly 100,000 clones, 60% to 75% of them seen just once. Sequenced material: PBMCs. Receptors were obtained from a male donor in good health and CMV-seropositive.

This rearrangement joins TRBV6-5 to TRBJ2-7, with D perhaps matching TRBD2 (6 bases). Trimming cost V 5 bases and J 3 bases, with 11 bases left between them. Germline CDR1 reads MNHEY; CDR2 reads SVGAGI. This CDR3 region has 13 residues. Here the CDR3 DNA reads TGTGCCAGCAGTAGGGACTTAGTCTACGAGCAGTACTTC. Its translation is CASSRDLVYEQYF.

This chain joins TRBV9 and TRBJ1-5; D is uncertain. The CDR3 is 13 residues long. Germline assignment: CDR1 SGDLS and CDR2 YYNGEE. With 3 bases removed from V and 5 bases from J, the gap between germline ends came to 9 bases. This chain's CDR3 is CASSATPYQPQHF. CDR3 nucleotide sequence: TGTGCCAGCAGCGCCACACCTTATCAGCCCCAGCATTTT.

The V and J genes are TRBV18 and TRBJ1-5; 9 bases are a match to TRBD1. J lost 5 bases, V lost 0 bases, and 5 bases had no gene match. The CDR3 contains 16 residues. Germline CDR1 KGHSH, CDR2 LQKENI. The CDR3 spells CASSPPGTGNYQPQHF. The CDR3 DNA reads TGTGCCAGCTCACCACCCGGGACAGGGAATTATCAGCCCCAGCATTTT.

The V gene is TRBV5-8, the J gene TRBJ1-1; TRBD1 matches 7 bases. Germline loops: CDR1 SGHTS, CDR2 YDEGEE. After removal of 3 bases from V and 1 base from J, the junction contained 3 bases not matched to a gene. This CDR3 region has 14 residues. DNA for the CDR3: TGTGCCAGCAGCTCCCAGGGGGGGAACACTGAAGCTTTCTTT. It specifies CASSSQGGNTEAFF.

V usage is TRBV29-1 and J usage is TRBJ1-2, with D uncertain. Deletions cut 7 bases from V and 7 bases from J, with 19 bases between. This CDR3 comprises 13 residues. CDR1 SQVTM and CDR2 ANQGSEA come from the germline V gene. The CDR3 region is CSADGEGFGGYTF. CDR3 sequence (DNA): TGCAGCGCCGACGGAGAGGGATTCGGTGGCTACACCTTC.

This sequence joins TRBV12-5 and TRBJ1-1, with D possibly matching TRBD1 (6 bases). Germline V CDR1 and CDR2: LGHNT, FRNRAP. Trimming cost V 5 bases and J 4 bases, with 11 bases left between them. The CDR3 loop spans 13 amino acids. The CDR3 DNA reads as TGTGCTAGTGGTACCAGGGGAATCACTGAAGCTTTCTTT. Amino acids: CASGTRGITEAFF.

The chain uses TRBV6-5 and TRBJ1-2; D remains unclear. The CDR3 covers 14 residues. Germline lookup yields CDR1 MNHEY and CDR2 SVGAGI. Trimming took off 4 bases at V and 7 bases at J, with 16 bases between the two ends. Here the CDR3 reads CASSWARTALGYTF. CDR3 DNA: TGTGCCAGCAGTTGGGCCAGAACCGCCCTTGGCTACACCTTC.

V is TRBV20-1 and J is TRBJ1-2; the D is unclear. The germline V and J ends were trimmed by 6 bases and 6 bases, with 8 bases remaining between them. This CDR3 has 10 residues. Germline CDR1 is DFQATT and CDR2 is SNEGSKA (reference sequence). CDR3 sequence reads: CSAKENGYTF. The CDR3 DNA is TGCAGTGCCAAGGAGAATGGCTACACCTTC.

This chain joins TRBV27 and TRBJ2-7, with TRBD2 as a possible D gene (6 bases). The V gene's germline CDR1 is MNHEY and CDR2 SMNVEV (reference sequence). The V end was cut by 3 bases, the J end by 4 bases, with 13 bases between. The CDR3 is 14 amino acids. The CDR3 spells CASSLEGPPYEQYF. In DNA form, the CDR3 reads TGTGCCAGCAGTTTGGAGGGGCCCCCTTACGAGCAGTACTTC.

In the case of this clone: Other DNA sequences in the sample encode the same CDR3. The chain employs TRBV30 and TRBJ2-5; TRBD1 matches at 9 bases. The V gene end was trimmed by 3 bases and the J gene end by 7 bases; junction bases not matched to a gene: 12. The CDR3 covers 15 residues. Germline V lookup: CDR1 GTSNPN, CDR2 SVGIG (reference sequence). In DNA form, the CDR3 reads TGTGCCTGGAGCGCCGAACAGGGGGCTGTGGGGACCCAGTACTTC. The encoded protein is CAWSAEQGAVGTQYF.

This chain links TRBV29-1 with TRBJ2-7; 8 bases are shared with TRBD1. The CDR3 extends over 12 amino acids. In germline, CDR1 is SQVTM, CDR2 ANQGSEA. J was trimmed by 1 base and V by 5 bases; bases with no gene match: 1. This chain's CDR3 is CSVRTGSYEQYF. The CDR3 DNA reads as TGCAGCGTTAGGACAGGGTCCTACGAGCAGTACTTC.

V is TRBV27 and J is TRBJ2-5; D perhaps matches TRBD2 (6 bases). Germline CDR1 and CDR2: MNHEY and SMNVEV (reference sequence). V was trimmed by 4 bases and J by 5 bases, leaving 11 bases between them. The CDR3 totals 13 residues. CDR3 region: CASSSRLVETQYF. The DNA for the CDR3 is TGTGCCAGCAGTTCCCGACTAGTCGAGACCCAGTACTTC.

V is TRBV2 and J is TRBJ1-1; TRBD1 agrees at 7 bases. The germline V gene has CDR1 SNHLY and CDR2 FYNNEI. The junction had 15 bases not matched to a gene; V was cut back by 8 bases and J by 3 bases. This CDR3 has 16 amino acids. CDR3 in DNA: TGTGCCAGCTTCTATGACAGGGAGTACGGACACACTGAAGCTTTCTTT. This translates into CASFYDREYGHTEAFF.

This clone was found once. This rearrangement joins TRBV6-1 to TRBJ2-2, with D maybe TRBD2 (6 bases). Germline V gene lookup returns CDR1 MNHNS and CDR2 SASEGT. Trimming took off 8 bases at V and 1 base at J, with 11 bases between the two ends. This CDR3 comprises 14 residues. This CDR3 reads CASRRGGNTGELFF. The CDR3 nucleotides are TGTGCCAGCCGGAGGGGCGGGAACACCGGGGAGCTGTTTTTT.

This chain links TRBV6-5 with TRBJ2-7; 7 bases are shared with TRBD2. With 6 bases clipped from V and 6 bases from J, the junction kept 11 bases outside the gene matches. The CDR3 runs to 14 residues. Germline V gene sequence: CDR1 MNHEY, CDR2 SVGAGI. The CDR3: CASSHPGLVVEQYF. DNA of the CDR3: TGTGCCAGCAGCCATCCAGGACTAGTCGTCGAGCAGTACTTC.

This clone was seen a few times. The chain employs TRBV4-3 and TRBJ2-3, with TRBD2 matching over 12 bases. V dropped 3 bases and J dropped 3; count of bases not matched to a gene: 7. In germline, CDR1 is LGHNA, CDR2 YSLEER. This CDR3 contains 17 residues. The CDR3 DNA sequence: TGCGCCAGCAGCCATCTACTAGCGGGGGGCCTGACAGATACGCAGTATTTT. Translation: CASSHLLAGGLTDTQYF.

CDR3 sequence reads: CASSPRQGLNTEAFF. CDR3 sequence (DNA): TGTGCCAGCAGCCCCAGACAGGGGTTGAACACTGAAGCTTTCTTT. The chain employs TRBV7-9 and TRBJ1-1, with TRBD1 matching 8 bases. Per germline, CDR1 SEHNR and CDR2 FQNEAQ (reference sequence). With V trimmed by 5 bases and J by 0 bases, 5 bases remained unmatched. This CDR3 has 15 amino acids.